What follows are 23 T cell receptor beta chains derived from one specimen sequenced in a study of T-cell reconstitution after alpha-beta-depleted transplantation in children. Unique molecular identifiers were incorporated during preparation of the TCRbeta library. TCRdb analysed the PCR reads with MiXCR anew, one entry per CDR3 protein. The sample has about 240,000 distinct CDR3 sequences, roughly a quarter seen once; the top ten hold more than 2%. The material was PBMCs, obtained before TCRalphabeta/CD19-depleted stem cell transplant. Receptors originate from a girl between 2 and 10 years old with Fanconi anemia, due to receive a stem cell transplant.

The sample holds many counts of this clonotype. The chain couples TRBV29-1 to TRBJ2-3, with 8 bases fitting TRBD2. Trimming cost V 7 bases and J 6 bases; bases outside gene matches: 6. Germline V CDR1 and CDR2: SQVTM, ANQGSEA. This CDR3 spans 12 amino acids. The CDR3 protein is CSASGGSDTQYF. In DNA, the CDR3 is TGCAGCGCAAGCGGGGGTTCCGATACGCAGTATTTT.

This clonotype occurred a few times. The chain couples TRBV11-2 to TRBJ2-3; no reliable D call. Germline V gives CDR1 SGHAT, CDR2 FQNNGV. V was cut by 5 bases and J by 4 bases, with 10 bases left in between. The CDR3 runs to 13 residues. The chain's CDR3 is CASSLSRPDTQYF. The CDR3 DNA sequence: TGTGCCAGCAGCCTATCTCGGCCAGATACGCAGTATTTT.

About this clonotype: A much bigger clone sits one base away, suggesting this may be a read error. This is likely a read error, given that the CDR3 carries no conserved phenylalanine or tryptophan at its end. The rearrangement links TRBV29-1 to TRBJ2-7; TRBD1 agrees at 11 bases. The CDR3 is 14 amino acids. Per germline, CDR1 SQVTM and CDR2 ANQGSEA. Germline trimming cut 6 bases from V and 3 bases from J; bases unmatched to any gene: 7. CDR3 region: CSVKGQGVRYEQYS. In DNA form, the CDR3 reads TGCAGCGTAAAGGGACAGGGGGTTCGCTACGAGCAGTACTCC.

At least ten counts were recorded for this clonotype. The chain combines TRBV29-1 with TRBJ2-3; TRBD2 agrees at 7 bases. Germline-derived CDR1 and CDR2 are SQVTM and ANQGSEA. J gave up 4 bases and V 5 bases, and 0 bases lay outside the gene matches. CDR3 length equals 11 residues. The CDR3 loop is CSVRGADTQYF. In DNA form, the CDR3 reads TGCAGCGTTCGGGGGGCAGATACGCAGTATTTT.

A few counts support this clonotype. The rearrangement uses TRBV28 and TRBJ2-7; TRBD2 is a possible D gene (6 bases). Germline V gene sequence: CDR1 MDHEN, CDR2 SYDVKM. The CDR3 has 20 residues. Trimming shortened V by 1 base and J by 2 bases, and 27 bases separated the two germline ends. The CDR3 loop reads CASSLLVDYLKTFSPYEQYF. The CDR3 bases are TGTGCCAGCAGTTTATTGGTGGACTACCTAAAAACGTTTTCTCCCTACGAGCAGTACTTC.

The chain links TRBV27 to TRBJ2-6; tentative D call: TRBD1 (5 bases). Trimming left V 4 bases short and J 0 bases short, with 16 bases between. The CDR3 covers 18 residues. Germline V CDR1 and CDR2: MNHEY, SMNVEV (reference sequence). The CDR3 region is CASSSHRSLRSGANVLTF. DNA of the CDR3: TGTGCCAGCAGTTCGCACAGGAGCCTCCGCTCTGGGGCCAACGTCCTGACTTTC.

This clonotype came up many times. The chain is built from TRBV5-1 and TRBJ2-1, with TRBD2 matching over 12 bases. The V gene's germline CDR1 is SGHRS and CDR2 YFSETQ. The CDR3 spans 16 residues. Trimming at V came to 3 bases and at J to 5 bases, leaving 6 bases not matched to a gene. DNA of the CDR3: TGCGCCAGCAGCTCGCCGGGACTAGCGGGTCACAATGAGCAGTTCTTC. This codes for CASSSPGLAGHNEQFF.

This clonotype was counted ten times or more. The chain couples TRBV7-9 to TRBJ2-7, with no clear D. The CDR3 has 12 amino acids. Germline assignment: CDR1 SEHNR and CDR2 FQNEAQ (reference sequence). Trimming stripped 5 bases from V and 3 bases from J, with 8 bases between. The CDR3 sequence is CASSPASYEQYF. CDR3 in DNA: TGTGCCAGCAGCCCCGCTAGCTACGAGCAGTACTTC.

The rearrangement links TRBV12-3 or TRBV12-4 to TRBJ1-1; D uncertain. Trimming removed 8 bases from V and 0 bases from J, with 10 bases in between. The CDR3 has 13 residues. The CDR3, as DNA: TGTGCCAGCTCCGTAAAGATGAACACTGAAGCTTTCTTT. Translating gives CASSVKMNTEAFF.

The V and J genes are TRBV20-1 and TRBJ1-6; D remains unclear. V lost 2 bases, J lost 9 bases, and 5 bases lay in between. The CDR3 runs to 11 residues. Germline lookup yields CDR1 DFQATT and CDR2 SNEGSKA (reference sequence). The CDR3 DNA sequence: TGCAGTGCTAGAATGGGTTCACCCCTCCACTTT. This translates into CSARMGSPLHF.

This clonotype was recorded many times. The chain combines TRBV28 with TRBJ2-7, with 7 bases matching TRBD2. Germline CDR1 reads MDHEN; CDR2 reads SYDVKM. Trimming removed 3 bases from V and 4 bases from J; junction bases left unmatched: 0. This CDR3 is built from 12 residues. CDR3 in DNA: TGTGCCAGCAGTTTCGGGAGGTACGAGCAGTACTTC. Translation gives CASSFGRYEQYF.

There are a few counts of this clonotype. The V call is TRBV6-2 or TRBV6-3, the J call TRBJ2-7; TRBD2 agrees at 11 bases. This CDR3 region has 13 residues. Germline V CDR1 and CDR2: MNHEY, SVGEGT. Unmatched junction bases numbered 1, after V lost 8 bases and J lost 1 base. CDR3 in DNA: TGTGCCAGCGGACTAGCGGGTTCCTACGAGCAGTACTTC. Protein: CASGLAGSYEQYF.

The V and J genes are TRBV20-1 and TRBJ2-3; 7 nucleotides line up with TRBD2. Germline assignment: CDR1 DFQATT and CDR2 SNEGSKA (reference sequence). CDR3 size: 13 residues. The V and J ends lost 7 bases and 6 bases, in that order; junction bases with no gene match: 10. Here the CDR3 reads CSVLAGALDTQYF. DNA for the CDR3: TGCAGTGTTCTGGCGGGAGCCCTCGATACGCAGTATTTT.

This clonotype was picked up one time. The gene calls are TRBV5-5 and TRBJ2-1, with D unresolved. This CDR3 comprises 13 residues. Between the trimmed V and J ends, which lost 4 bases and 6 bases, there was a span of 11 bases. Germline V gives CDR1 SGHKS, CDR2 YYEKEE (reference sequence). CDR3 sequence reads: CASSPFPVNEQFF. CDR3 DNA: TGTGCCAGCAGCCCCTTCCCCGTCAATGAGCAGTTCTTC.

This clonotype showed up just a few times. The genes are TRBV5-1 and TRBJ2-5; no clear D. This CDR3 spans 13 amino acids. Between the trimmed V and J ends, which lost 1 base and 4 bases, there was a span of 8 bases. Germline lookup yields CDR1 SGHRS and CDR2 YFSETQ. This CDR3 is CASSLPMRETQYF. DNA of the CDR3: TGCGCCAGCAGCTTGCCGATGCGAGAGACCCAGTACTTC.

This clonotype has a handful of counts. The rearrangement links TRBV11-3 to TRBJ2-1, with D unclear. V was clipped by 1 base and J by 5 bases, with 6 bases between them. Germline CDR1 and CDR2: SGHNT and YENEEA. This CDR3 has 13 amino acids. Written as DNA, the CDR3 is TGTGCCAGCAGCTTAGTGTATCACAATGAGCAGTTCTTC. It is translated as CASSLVYHNEQFF. Based on the CDR3 plus reference TRBV11-3 and TRBJ2-1, the full variable domain is EAGVVQSPRYKIIEKKQPVAFWCNPISGHNTLYWYLQNLGQGPELLIRYENEEAVDDSQLPKDRFSAERLKGVDSTLKIQPAELGDSAVYLCASSLVYHNEQFFGPGTRLTVL.

In its sample, this clonotype was seen many times. J is TRBJ2-3 and V is TRBV9, with no clear D. The germline V gene encodes CDR1 SGDLS and CDR2 YYNGEE. The V end was cut by 0 bases, the J end by 0 bases, with 5 bases between. There are 14 residues in the CDR3. CDR3 sequence (DNA): TGTGCCAGCAGCGTAGGTATAAGCACAGATACGCAGTATTTT. Its protein product is CASSVGISTDTQYF. Filled out from reference TRBV9 and TRBJ2-3, the complete variable domain reads DSGVTQTPKHLITATGQRVTLRCSPRSGDLSVYWYQQSLDQGLQFLIQYYNGEERAKGNILERFSAQQFPDLHSELNLSSLELGDSALYFCASSVGISTDTQYFGPGTRLTVL.

The V gene is TRBV29-1, the J gene TRBJ2-7; TRBD2 agrees at 7 bases. Trimming removed 3 bases from V and 2 bases from J; junction bases left unmatched: 4. The CDR3 runs 13 residues. From germline, CDR1 is SQVTM and CDR2 ANQGSEA. CDR3 sequence: CSVEGGFAYEQYF. The CDR3 DNA follows: TGCAGCGTTGAGGGGGGGTTTGCCTACGAGCAGTACTTC.

This clonotype was seen a handful of times. The chain carries TRBV5-1 and TRBJ2-7, with 7 bases fitting TRBD1. The length of the CDR3 is 15 residues. The J segment lost 4 bases and the V segment lost 4 bases, leaving 11 bases of the junction unmatched. Germline CDR1 SGHRS, CDR2 YFSETQ. The CDR3 DNA follows: TGCGCCAGCAGCCTCAGACAGGGATCGGGATACGAGCAGTACTTC. It is translated as CASSLRQGSGYEQYF.

Regarding this clonotype: Since a much larger clone is just one base distant, this may be a read error. J is TRBJ1-2 and V is TRBV20-1, with D uncertain. The CDR3 consists of 12 residues. V lost 0 bases and J 2 bases, leaving 4 bases between the germline ends. Germline-derived CDR1 and CDR2 are DFQATT and SNEGSKA (reference sequence). The CDR3 reads CSAREENYGYTF. The CDR3 region has the DNA TGCAGTGCTAGAGAGGAGAACTATGGCTACACCTTC.

This clonotype has just one count. V is TRBV3-1 and J is TRBJ2-5; 7 bases agree with TRBD2. V shed 1 base and J 0 bases; nucleotides not matched to a gene: 8. This CDR3 has 17 amino acids. Germline V lookup: CDR1 LGHDT, CDR2 YNNKEL (reference sequence). CDR3 sequence (DNA): TGTGCCAGCAGCCAAGTAATAGCGGGCCCGTACCAAGAGACCCAGTACTTC. It translates to CASSQVIAGPYQETQYF.

J is TRBJ1-3 and V is TRBV6-5; 9 nucleotides line up with TRBD1. Per germline, CDR1 MNHEY and CDR2 SVGAGI. V gave up 2 bases and J gave up 3 bases; unmatched junction bases: 5. The CDR3 length is 16 residues. The CDR3 region has the DNA TGTGCCAGCAGTTACGGGGACAGGGCGGGTGGAAACACCATATATTTT. Translated: CASSYGDRAGGNTIYF.

The genes are TRBV4-1 and TRBJ2-7; D is perhaps TRBD1 (6 bases). The CDR3 has 15 residues. With 4 bases removed from V and 3 bases from J, the gap between germline ends came to 16 bases. Per germline, CDR1 MGHRA and CDR2 YSYEKL. The CDR3: CASSLGKGGFYEQYF. The CDR3 region has the DNA TGCGCCAGCAGCCTAGGTAAAGGGGGTTTCTACGAGCAGTACTTC.